The sequence of this T cell receptor beta chain was determined in a study of OX40 agonist ivuxolimab in advanced cancers. Study information: Three partial responders included one hepatocellular carcinoma patient and two cutaneous melanoma patients.

The data were produced by immunoSEQ multiplex PCR, yet TCRdb's version contains in-frame clones alone and is incomplete. The sample includes some 17,000 clones, about 88% of them seen just once. Study-wide findings and caveats: Certain nonresponders likewise exhibited a low normalized T-cell clonal expansion.

Details on this clone: What it binds is not known.

This TCR came from an adult with an advanced solid tumor such as melanoma, head and neck, liver or kidney cancer. The source material was CD4+ or CD8+ T cells sorted from blood, sampled in a trial of the OX40 agonist ivuxolimab.

CDR3 amino acids: CASRRGGETQYF. The CDR3 coding sequence is TGTGCCAGCAGGCGGGGGGGGGAGACCCAGTACTTC. This chain links TRBV27 with TRBJ2-5; 9 bases are a match to TRBD2. V gave up 6 bases and J gave up 5 bases; unmatched junction bases: 1. Germline V lookup: CDR1 MNHEY, CDR2 SMNVEV (reference sequence). The CDR3 is made up of 12 amino acids.